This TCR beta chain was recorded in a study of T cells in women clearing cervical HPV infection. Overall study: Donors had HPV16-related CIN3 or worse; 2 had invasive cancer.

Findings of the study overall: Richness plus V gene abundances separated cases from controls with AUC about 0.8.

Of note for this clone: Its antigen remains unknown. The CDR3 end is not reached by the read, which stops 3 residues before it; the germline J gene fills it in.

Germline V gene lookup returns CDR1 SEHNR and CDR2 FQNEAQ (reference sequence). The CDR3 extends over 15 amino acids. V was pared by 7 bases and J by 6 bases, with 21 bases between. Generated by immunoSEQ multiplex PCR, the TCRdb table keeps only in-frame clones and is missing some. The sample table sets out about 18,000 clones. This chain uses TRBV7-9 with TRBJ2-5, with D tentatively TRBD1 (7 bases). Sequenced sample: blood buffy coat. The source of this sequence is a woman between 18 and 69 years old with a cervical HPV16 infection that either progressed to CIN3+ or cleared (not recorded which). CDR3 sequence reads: CASKALEGAHQTQYF. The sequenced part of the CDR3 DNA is TGTGCCAGCAAGGCTTTGGAGGGGGCCCACCAGACC.